This T cell receptor beta chain emerged from a study of T cell responses to AZD1222 COVID-19 vaccine. CDR3 length: 14 amino acids. Germline V gene lookup returns CDR1 SGHVS and CDR2 FQNEAQ. V was pared by 5 bases and J by 3 bases, with 11 bases between. Method: immunoSEQ multiplex PCR; TCRdb's copy keeps in-frame clones and lacks some. The sample contains approximately 110,000 clones, roughly nine tenths of which appear only once. The source is an adult in good health. The V gene is TRBV7-8, the J gene TRBJ1-3, with unresolved D. The material was peripheral blood, obtained on day 0 of AZD1222 vaccination. Here the CDR3 DNA reads TGTGCCAGCAGCCGAGACGTAGGTGGAAACACCATATATTTT. Amino acids: CASSRDVGGNTIYF.